The 6 T cell receptor beta chains below all came from one sample that was sequenced in a study of low-dose radiotherapy and immunotherapy resistance in tumors. TRAV- and TRBV-specific primers were used for first-strand cDNA, which covered alpha and beta chains. TCRs underwent 15 to 25 PCR cycles of amplification with a constant-region primer and V-primer adapter. TCRdb re-analysed the reads in MiXCR, keeping a single row per CDR3 protein. Of some 16,000 distinct CDR3 sequences in the sample, 70% were seen once. Every receptor here comes from a human donor with advanced metastatic prostate, ovarian, gallbladder or colorectal cancer (not recorded which). This table probably holds off-target reads from a library built for another chain.

The J gene is TRBJ2-2, the V gene TRBV7-8, with D perhaps assigned TRBD1 or TRBD2 (5 bases each). The CDR3 has 13 amino acids. CDR1 and CDR2 from the germline V gene are SGHVS and FQNEAQ. With 11 bases removed from V and 6 bases from J, the gap between germline ends came to 16 bases. The CDR3 DNA follows: TGTGCCCAAAGACTCGGGGCTGCCGGGGAGCTGTTTTTT. This codes for CAQRLGAAGELFF.

This clonotype appeared once. V usage is TRBV5-1 and J usage is TRBJ2-2; 10 bases are a match to TRBD1. V gave up 3 bases and J gave up 8 bases; unmatched junction bases: 22. The germline V gene has CDR1 SGHRS and CDR2 YFSETQ. The CDR3 consists of 20 residues. The CDR3 is CASSYASTGGGFRPGGELFF. The CDR3 DNA reads as TGCGCCAGCAGCTACGCCTCGACAGGGGGCGGGTTTCGTCCCGGAGGGGAGCTGTTTTTT. Looking up the rest from reference TRBV5-1 and TRBJ2-2 gives the full variable domain: KAGVTQTPRYLIKTRGQQVTLSCSPISGHRSVSWYQQTPGQGLQFLFEYFSETQRNKGNFPGRFSGRQFSNSRSEMNVSTLELGDSALYLCASSYASTGGGFRPGGELFFGEGSRLTVL.

The chain couples TRBV28 to TRBJ2-7; TRBD2 matches 7 bases. From germline, CDR1 is MDHEN and CDR2 SYDVKM. This CDR3 has 10 amino acids. The CDR3 reads CGTAGAEQYF. The DNA for the CDR3 is TGTGGGACGGCGGGAGCCGAGCAGTACTTC.

The chain couples TRBV7-6 to TRBJ1-1; TRBD1 matches at 9 bases. The germline V gene has CDR1 SGHVS and CDR2 FNYEAQ. Unmatched junction bases numbered 10, after V lost 5 bases and J lost 0 bases. The CDR3 runs 17 residues. For the CDR3, the DNA is TGTGCCAGCAGCCCCGGGACAGGGACCCCTTTGAACACTGAAGCTTTCTTT. Translation gives CASSPGTGTPLNTEAFF.

The V call is TRBV6-1, the J call TRBJ2-1, with TRBD2 matching 8 bases. The trim removed 4 bases at V and 12 bases at J, leaving 17 bases unmatched. The germline V gene encodes CDR1 MNHNS and CDR2 SASEGT. CDR3 size: 16 residues. CDR3 in amino acids: CASSAIGTRALGSQFF. CDR3 sequence (DNA): TGTGCCAGCAGTGCCATTGGGACTAGGGCTTTGGGTTCGCAGTTCTTC.

The rearrangement joins TRBV5-4 to TRBJ2-1; tentative D call: TRBD2 (5 bases). The ends were cut back, 4 bases at V and 7 bases at J, with 12 bases in the middle. The CDR3 runs to 13 residues. Germline CDR1 reads SGHNT; CDR2 reads YYREEE (reference sequence). This chain's CDR3 is CASSPRVANEQFF. The DNA for the CDR3 is TGTGCCAGCAGCCCGAGGGTGGCAAATGAGCAGTTCTTC.